Shown below are 23 T cell receptor beta chains from a single sample sequenced in a study of early T cells in non-severe SARS-CoV-2 infection. TCRdb independently ran MiXCR on the 5' RACE reads; one entry per CDR3 protein. The data contain about 50,000 distinct CDR3 sequences, about a tenth of them singletons. This specimen was whole blood, taken at baseline. The receptors shown here come from an adult who was a healthcare worker with PCR-confirmed SARS-CoV-2 infection or an uninfected control (not recorded which).

This clonotype was picked up a small number of times. The rearrangement joins TRBV2 to TRBJ2-7; tentatively, D is TRBD2 (6 bases). Germline assignment: CDR1 SNHLY and CDR2 FYNNEI. The V and J ends lost 6 bases and 6 bases respectively, with 15 bases between them. The CDR3 totals 13 residues. This CDR3 reads CASSETSISEQYF. For the CDR3, the DNA is TGTGCCAGCAGCGAGACTAGTATCTCCGAGCAGTACTTC. The full variable domain, its missing parts supplied by reference TRBV2 and TRBJ2-7, is EPEVTQTPSHQVTQMGQEVILRCVPISNHLYFYWYRQILGQKVEFLVSFYNNEISEKSEIFDDQFSVERPDGSNFTLKIRSTKLEDSAMYFCASSETSISEQYFGPGTRLTVT.

The CDR3 region has the DNA TGTGCCAGCTCACCGGATGAAAAACTGTTTTTT. Its protein product is CASSPDEKLFF. This sequence joins TRBV18 and TRBJ1-4; unclear D gene. The CDR3 covers 11 residues. Trimming cost V 3 bases and J 6 bases, with 2 bases left between them. CDR1 is KGHSH, CDR2 LQKENI, per germline.

This clonotype was counted many times. The genes are TRBV29-1 and TRBJ2-7; D may be TRBD1 (7 bases). CDR1 SQVTM and CDR2 ANQGSEA come from the germline V gene. The CDR3 is made up of 11 amino acids. The CDR3 nucleotides read TGCAGCGTTGAGATCTCGGCAGGGGGGCGCGTC. Translation gives CSVEISAGGRV.

This clonotype was seen many times. This chain connects TRBV2 to TRBJ2-7, with a tentative D call TRBD2 (5 bases). Per the germline V gene, CDR1 is SNHLY and CDR2 is FYNNEI. V was clipped by 4 bases and J by 5 bases, with 12 bases between them. The length of the CDR3 is 13 residues. CDR3 sequence reads: CASSVRGSDEQYF. In nucleotides, the CDR3 is TGTGCCAGCAGTGTGAGAGGGAGCGACGAGCAGTACTTC.

This clonotype turned up a few times. The chain has TRBV12-3 or TRBV12-4 and TRBJ1-1; no definite D call. The V gene lost 6 bases and the J gene lost 0 bases, with 8 bases spanning the gap. The CDR3 is 13 residues long. The CDR3 DNA reads as TGTGCCAGCAGGAAAGCTATGAACACTGAAGCTTTCTTT. This codes for CASRKAMNTEAFF.

V usage is TRBV11-2 and J usage is TRBJ2-2; no clear D. There are 13 residues in the CDR3. Trimming pared 1 base from V and 4 bases from J, leaving 4 bases between. Germline values: CDR1 SGHAT, CDR2 FQNNGV. The CDR3 sequence is CASSLGSTGELFF. CDR3 in DNA: TGTGCCAGCAGCTTAGGGAGCACCGGGGAGCTGTTTTTT.

The chain employs TRBV6-6 and TRBJ1-1; D gene uncertain. From germline, CDR1 is MNHNY and CDR2 SVGAGI (reference sequence). The CDR3 spans 12 residues. The ends were cut back, 6 bases at V and 4 bases at J, with 9 bases in the middle. For the CDR3, the DNA is TGTGCCAGCAGCCAGGTGGGCACTGAAGCTTTCTTT. This translates into CASSQVGTEAFF.

This chain links TRBV18 with TRBJ2-7; 8 bases are a match to TRBD2. V was clipped by 8 bases and J by 7 bases; unmatched bases: 10. Per the germline V gene, CDR1 is KGHSH and CDR2 is LQKENI. CDR3 length: 13 amino acids. CDR3 bases: TGTGCCAGCCAGTCGGGGGGGGCGCAAGAGCAGTACTTC. The encoded protein is CASQSGGAQEQYF.

The V and J genes are TRBV12-3 or TRBV12-4 and TRBJ1-2, with D possibly TRBD1 on 5 matching bases. V gave up 0 bases and J gave up 13 bases, with 12 bases separating them. The CDR3 spans 12 residues. Written as DNA, the CDR3 is TGTGCCAGCAGTTTAGCGGGGACGACCTCCACCTTC. This codes for CASSLAGTTSTF.

This sequence joins TRBV7-8 and TRBJ2-7; TRBD2 matches at 12 bases. The CDR3 length is 17 residues. V dropped 2 bases and J dropped 4; count of bases not matched to a gene: 9. Germline CDR1 and CDR2: SGHVS and FQNEAQ. The CDR3 spells CASSLPLAGGEAYEQYF. In DNA, the CDR3 is TGTGCCAGCAGCTTACCGCTAGCGGGAGGGGAAGCTTACGAGCAGTACTTC.

There are many counts of this clonotype. CDR3 in DNA: TGTGCCAGCGAGACAACGAACACCGGGGAGCTGTTTTTT. This encodes CASETTNTGELFF. This chain links TRBV6-1 with TRBJ2-2; unclear D gene. This CDR3 has 13 amino acids. The V gene's germline CDR1 is MNHNS and CDR2 SASEGT. V was cut by 8 bases and J by 0 bases, with 7 bases left in between.

The chain couples TRBV20-1 to TRBJ2-3; TRBD2 is a possible D gene (5 bases). V lost 4 bases to trimming and J lost 4 bases, with 9 bases between them. The CDR3 length is 12 residues. Germline V gene lookup returns CDR1 DFQATT and CDR2 SNEGSKA (reference sequence). The DNA of the CDR3 is TGCAGTGCTACCAAAGCGGCAGATACGCAGTATTTT. The encoded protein is CSATKAADTQYF.

This clonotype occurred many times. The rearrangement uses TRBV11-3 and TRBJ2-5, with D perhaps matching TRBD1 (6 bases). The CDR3 sequence is 13 residues long. Trimming took off 3 bases at V and 1 base at J, with 6 bases between the two ends. Germline-derived CDR1 and CDR2 are SGHNT and YENEEA. The CDR3 sequence is CASSFRGQETQYF. CDR3 nucleotides: TGTGCCAGCAGCTTCAGGGGCCAAGAGACCCAGTACTTC.

This clonotype was recorded a few times. The CDR3 sequence: CASSLAGGGSNTGELFF. Written as DNA, the CDR3 is TGTGCCAGCAGCTTAGCGGGCGGCGGTTCGAACACCGGGGAGCTGTTTTTT. V and J are TRBV7-9 and TRBJ2-2, with D unclear. The germline V gene encodes CDR1 SEHNR and CDR2 FQNEAQ (reference sequence). The CDR3 runs 17 residues. Deletions cut 0 bases from V and 0 bases from J, with 11 bases between.

This clonotype appeared a few times. The chain carries TRBV12-3 or TRBV12-4 and TRBJ2-5, with 7 bases fitting TRBD1. The CDR3 sequence is 15 residues long. V trimming: 3 bases; J trimming: 0 bases; junction bases outside the gene matches: 4. The CDR3 loop is CASSFRQGYQETQYF. CDR3 nucleotides: TGTGCCAGCAGTTTTCGACAGGGATACCAAGAGACCCAGTACTTC.

The table lists this clonotype with a few counts. This chain links TRBV7-9 with TRBJ1-6, with a possible D match to TRBD1 (5 bases). CDR3 size: 16 residues. Per the germline V gene, CDR1 is SEHNR and CDR2 is FQNEAQ (reference sequence). V shed 1 base and J shed 5 bases, with 12 bases lying between them. As DNA, the CDR3 is TGTGCCAGCAGCTTAGTCGGGGGAGGGGATAATTCACCCCTCCACTTT. Encoded protein: CASSLVGGGDNSPLHF. The full variable domain, in which reference TRBV7-9 and TRBJ1-6 provide the parts outside the CDR3, is DTGVSQNPRHKITKRGQNVTFRCDPISEHNRLYWYRQTLGQGPEFLTYFQNEAQLEKSRLLSDRFSAERPKGSFSTLEIQRTEQGDSAMYLCASSLVGGGDNSPLHFGNGTRLTVT.

This clonotype was found a few times. In nucleotides, the CDR3 is TGTGCCAGCAGCCCCCAGGGCCCCTACAATGAGCAGTTCTTC. It yields the protein CASSPQGPYNEQFF. The chain carries TRBV5-4 and TRBJ2-1, with D possibly matching TRBD1 (5 bases). CDR1 is SGHNT and CDR2 is YYREEE in the germline V gene (reference sequence). Deletions cut 4 bases from V and 2 bases from J, with 10 bases between. CDR3 length: 14 amino acids.

The rearrangement uses TRBV6-2 or TRBV6-3 and TRBJ2-1; D unresolved. The ends were cut back, 4 bases at V and 0 bases at J, with 13 bases in the middle. CDR1 and CDR2 (germline): MNHEY, SVGEGT. The CDR3 extends over 16 amino acids. The CDR3 sequence is CASSSPRASSYNEQFF. As DNA, the CDR3 is TGTGCCAGCAGTTCCCCCCGGGCCAGCTCCTACAATGAGCAGTTCTTC.

The chain links TRBV30 to TRBJ1-6; D perhaps matches TRBD1 (6 bases). This CDR3 has 12 residues. Trimming took 1 base from V and 9 from J, leaving 7 bases between them. Per germline, CDR1 GTSNPN and CDR2 SVGIG (reference sequence). In DNA, the CDR3 is TGTGCCTGGAGTGGACAGGTTTCACCCCTCCACTTT. Its protein is CAWSGQVSPLHF.

CDR3 DNA: TGCGCCAGCAGCTTGGCCGTGGTAGCGGGGACCTACGAGCAGTACTTC. As protein: CASSLAVVAGTYEQYF. The V and J genes are TRBV5-1 and TRBJ2-7; TRBD2 matches 8 bases. The germline gives CDR1 SGHRS, CDR2 YFSETQ. This CDR3 spans 16 amino acids. After removal of 0 bases from V and 2 bases from J, the junction contained 7 bases not matched to a gene.

This clonotype came up many times. The rearrangement uses TRBV2 and TRBJ2-3; 7 nucleotides align to TRBD1. V was pared by 7 bases and J by 5 bases, with 9 bases of the junction left unmatched. This CDR3 has 14 amino acids. CDR1 is SNHLY, CDR2 FYNNEI, per germline. The CDR3 loop is CASNMVRQGDTQYF. The CDR3 bases are TGTGCCAGCAACATGGTACGACAGGGAGATACGCAGTATTTT. Full variable domain (missing parts from reference TRBV2 and TRBJ2-3): EPEVTQTPSHQVTQMGQEVILRCVPISNHLYFYWYRQILGQKVEFLVSFYNNEISEKSEIFDDQFSVERPDGSNFTLKIRSTKLEDSAMYFCASNMVRQGDTQYFGPGTRLTVL.

There are a few counts of this clonotype. V is TRBV5-5 and J is TRBJ2-2; maybe TRBD2 (5 bases). The V and J ends lost 1 base and 7 bases respectively, with 8 bases between them. CDR1 and CDR2 (germline): SGHKS, YYEKEE (reference sequence). There are 13 residues in the CDR3. DNA of the CDR3: TGTGCCAGCAGCTTGAATGGAGGCGGGGAGCTGTTTTTT. Translated, it gives CASSLNGGGELFF.

This clonotype appeared a few times. The V and J genes are TRBV29-1 and TRBJ2-7; D possibly uses TRBD1 or TRBD2 (5 bases each). This CDR3 contains 13 residues. Trimming took off 6 bases at V and 2 bases at J, with 14 bases between the two ends. The germline V gene encodes CDR1 SQVTM and CDR2 ANQGSEA. CDR3 DNA: TGCAGCGTCTCAGTCGGGGCCACCTACGAGCAGTACTTC. Protein sequence: CSVSVGATYEQYF.